The 27 T cell receptor beta chains below come from one sample, sequenced in a study of cytomegalovirus exposure and HLA in healthy donors. Primers for the PCR totalled 60 Vbeta and 13 Jbeta. Generated by immunoSEQ multiplex PCR, the TCRdb table keeps only in-frame clones and is missing some. Counted here are around 160,000 clones, around 79% occurring once; the ten biggest clones make up roughly 2.6%. Sample: PBMCs. The origin of the receptors is a woman between 40 and 50 years old in good health and CMV-seropositive.

This clone appeared a single time. The same CDR3 can be traced to other DNA sequences in this sample. The CDR3 reads CASRQGSNQPQHF. As DNA, the CDR3 is TGTGCCAGCAGACAGGGTAGCAATCAGCCCCAGCATTTT. The genes are TRBV7-2 and TRBJ1-5; a weak D match, TRBD1 (6 bases). The germline CDR1 and CDR2 sequences are SGHTA and FQGNSA. V lost 6 bases to trimming and J lost 0 bases, with 6 bases between them. The CDR3 extends over 13 amino acids.

The chain carries TRBV19 and TRBJ1-3; D is uncertain. CDR3 length: 15 amino acids. The V end was cut by 6 bases, the J end by 0 bases, with 12 bases between. Germline CDR1 and CDR2: LNHDA and SQIVND (reference sequence). DNA of the CDR3: TGTGCCAGTAGCCGGGAGTCTGGCTCTGGAAACACCATATATTTT. Its translation: CASSRESGSGNTIYF. Together with reference TRBV19 and TRBJ1-3, the CDR3 gives the full variable domain: DGGITQSPKYLFRKEGQNVTLSCEQNLNHDAMYWYRQDPGQGLRLIYYSQIVNDFQKGDIAEGYSVSREKKESFPLTVTSAQKNPTAFYLCASSRESGSGNTIYFGEGSWLTVV.

The gene calls are TRBV5-8 and TRBJ1-1; D gene ambiguous. The CDR3 covers 11 residues. CDR1 is SGHTS and CDR2 is YDEGEE in the germline V gene. The V and J ends lost 4 bases and 7 bases respectively, with 8 bases between them. CDR3 sequence: CASSRTGEAFF. CDR3 DNA: TGTGCCAGCAGCCGGACTGGTGAAGCTTTCTTT. The variable domain in full, with the rest retrieved from reference TRBV5-8 and TRBJ1-1, is EAGVTQSPTHLIKTRGQQATLRCSPISGHTSVYWYQQALGLGLQFLLWYDEGEERNRGNFPPRFSGRQFPNYSSELNVNALELEDSALYLCASSRTGEAFFGQGTRLTVV.

The sample holds one count of this clone. V is TRBV11-2 and J is TRBJ2-7; 7 bases fit TRBD1. V lost 3 bases and J lost 4; bases outside the gene matches: 3. This CDR3 comprises 13 residues. The germline V gene has CDR1 SGHAT and CDR2 FQNNGV. The CDR3 here is CASSFRQGYEQYF. The CDR3 bases are TGTGCCAGCAGCTTTCGACAGGGTTACGAGCAGTACTTC.

This clone appeared a few times. The chain is built from TRBV2 and TRBJ2-7; a weak D match, TRBD2 (6 bases). The germline V gene encodes CDR1 SNHLY and CDR2 FYNNEI. CDR3 length equals 15 residues. V was trimmed by 6 bases and J by 2 bases, leaving 17 bases between them. For the CDR3, the DNA is TGTGCCAGCAGCCCTGAAGCGGGCCAAACCTACGAGCAGTACTTC. Protein: CASSPEAGQTYEQYF.

The V and J genes are TRBV19 and TRBJ2-5; D might be TRBD1 (6 bases). Trimming removed 5 bases at V and 5 bases at J, with 21 bases between. There are 16 residues in the CDR3. The germline gives CDR1 LNHDA, CDR2 SQIVND (reference sequence). The CDR3 sequence is CASSPSGAYLGETQYF. The CDR3 region has the DNA TGTGCCAGTAGTCCTTCAGGGGCCTACCTGGGGGAGACCCAGTACTTC.

This clone was observed once. The chain joins TRBV6-4 to TRBJ2-2, with D tentatively TRBD2 (7 bases). Germline loops: CDR1 MRHNA, CDR2 SNTAGT. The CDR3 runs to 14 residues. The ends were cut back, 11 bases at V and 5 bases at J, with 18 bases in the middle. Written as DNA, the CDR3 is TGTGCCTCCGATACTGGGGGGGCGACCGGGGAGCTGTTTTTT. It yields the protein CASDTGGATGELFF.

The genes are TRBV5-1 and TRBJ1-2, with 10 bases aligning to TRBD1. V shed 4 bases, J shed 6 bases, and the junction held 9 bases outside the gene matches. Germline loops: CDR1 SGHRS, CDR2 YFSETQ. This CDR3 contains 15 residues. For the CDR3, the DNA is TGCGCCAGCAGCCTAGGACAGGGGGAGCGTCATGGCTACACCTTC. Translation gives CASSLGQGERHGYTF.

In this sample, this clone turned up once. CDR3 DNA sequence: TGTGCCAGCAGCTTAGCGGCTAGCGGGGCCGGGGAGCTGTTTTTT. This encodes CASSLAASGAGELFF. V is TRBV7-8 and J is TRBJ2-2; 9 bases map to TRBD2. V dropped 0 bases and J dropped 6; count of bases not matched to a gene: 2. CDR1 is SGHVS, CDR2 FQNEAQ, per germline. This CDR3 comprises 15 residues.

V is TRBV5-4 and J is TRBJ1-2; D gene uncertain. The germline gives CDR1 SGHNT, CDR2 YYREEE (reference sequence). Trimming removed 1 base from V and 2 bases from J, with 6 bases in between. This CDR3 has 13 amino acids. The CDR3 DNA follows: TGTGCCAGCAGCTTGCCCTTGAACTATGGCTACACCTTC. This codes for CASSLPLNYGYTF. Full variable domain (missing parts from reference TRBV5-4 and TRBJ1-2): ETGVTQSPTHLIKTRGQQVTLRCSSQSGHNTVSWYQQALGQGPQFIFQYYREEENGRGNFPPRFSGLQFPNYSSELNVNALELDDSALYLCASSLPLNYGYTFGSGTRLTVV.

CDR3: CASSTRLVGEQYF. The CDR3 nucleotides are TGTGCCAGCAGCACCCGACTAGTCGGCGAGCAGTACTTC. The J gene is TRBJ2-5, the V gene TRBV7-6; TRBD2 is a possible D gene (6 bases). Matching the DNA end better, TRBJ2-7 makes the J call doubtful. The germline V gene has CDR1 SGHVS and CDR2 FNYEAQ. The CDR3 extends over 13 amino acids.

V gene TRBV4-3 combines with J gene TRBJ2-7, with D maybe TRBD2 (5 bases). The germline CDR1 and CDR2 sequences are LGHNA and YSLEER. CDR3 length: 15 amino acids. The germline V and J ends were trimmed by 2 bases and 0 bases, with 11 bases remaining between them. This chain's CDR3 is CASSQTGYSSYEQYF. In nucleotides, the CDR3 is TGCGCCAGCAGCCAAACGGGATATAGCTCCTACGAGCAGTACTTC.

The chain uses TRBV9 and TRBJ2-3, with a tentative D call TRBD1 (6 bases). In germline, CDR1 is SGDLS, CDR2 YYNGEE. V shed 4 bases and J shed 0 bases, with 15 bases lying between them. CDR3 length equals 16 residues. The CDR3 DNA is TGTGCCAGCAGCCCCTGGACAGTAACTAGCACAGATACGCAGTATTTT. It is translated as CASSPWTVTSTDTQYF.

This clone was observed a handful of times. V and J are TRBV9 and TRBJ2-5, with D hard to call. The CDR3 is 15 residues long. V lost 0 bases, J lost 5 bases, and 14 bases lay in between. Germline-derived CDR1 and CDR2 are SGDLS and YYNGEE. The CDR3 reads CASSVGGPGAETQYF. DNA for the CDR3: TGTGCCAGCAGCGTAGGCGGCCCCGGTGCGGAGACCCAGTACTTC.

The chain is built from TRBV19 and TRBJ1-5; 8 nucleotides align to TRBD1. The V gene end was trimmed by 6 bases and the J gene end by 4 bases; junction bases not matched to a gene: 8. CDR1 and CDR2 (germline): LNHDA, SQIVND (reference sequence). The CDR3 runs to 15 residues. CDR3 DNA sequence: TGTGCCAGTAGACATATGGGACAGGTAAATCAGCCCCAGCATTTT. It is translated as CASRHMGQVNQPQHF.

The V and J genes are TRBV29-1 and TRBJ1-1; D might be TRBD1 (5 bases). Trimming took off 7 bases at V and 4 bases at J, with 13 bases between the two ends. The CDR3 runs 12 residues. The V gene's germline CDR1 is SQVTM and CDR2 ANQGSEA. The CDR3 region is CSGLLRGTEAFF. CDR3 sequence (DNA): TGCAGCGGCCTTCTAAGGGGCACTGAAGCTTTCTTT. Full variable domain (outside the CDR3, taken from reference TRBV29-1 and TRBJ1-1): SAVISQKPSRDICQRGTSLTIQCQVDSQVTMMFWYRQQPGQSLTLIATANQGSEATYESGFVIDKFPISRPNLTFSTLTVSNMSPEDSSIYLCSGLLRGTEAFFGQGTRLTVV.

This clone was detected a few times. V gene TRBV7-2 combines with J gene TRBJ2-1, with 7 bases identical to TRBD2. This CDR3 region has 14 residues. After removal of 5 bases from V and 6 bases from J, the junction contained 7 bases not matched to a gene. Germline CDR1 and CDR2: SGHTA and FQGNSA. In DNA, the CDR3 is TGTGCCAGCAGCGCGGGGGAAACTCTCAATGAGCAGTTCTTC. Translated, it gives CASSAGETLNEQFF. Together with reference TRBV7-2 and TRBJ2-1, the CDR3 gives the full variable domain: GAGVSQSPSNKVTEKGKDVELRCDPISGHTALYWYRQSLGQGLEFLIYFQGNSAPDKSGLPSDRFSAERTGGSVSTLTIQRTQQEDSAVYLCASSAGETLNEQFFGPGTRLTVL.

The chain joins TRBV18 to TRBJ1-5, with no clear D. The CDR3 totals 15 residues. V was shortened by 3 bases and J by 4 bases, with 13 bases between the two germline ends. Germline assignment: CDR1 KGHSH and CDR2 LQKENI. The CDR3 region is CASSPGVQENQPQHF. CDR3 sequence (DNA): TGTGCCAGCTCACCGGGAGTTCAGGAGAATCAGCCCCAGCATTTT.

The rearrangement links TRBV5-4 to TRBJ1-4; a possible D gene is TRBD1 (6 bases). Germline loops: CDR1 SGHNT, CDR2 YYREEE (reference sequence). V gave up 4 bases and J gave up 6 bases, with 16 bases separating them. The CDR3 is made up of 15 amino acids. The CDR3 sequence is CASSLGAGWDEKLFF. In nucleotides, the CDR3 is TGTGCCAGCAGCCTGGGGGCAGGGTGGGATGAAAAACTGTTTTTT.

The chain combines TRBV6-6 with TRBJ1-1; 7 bases agree with TRBD1. This CDR3 contains 13 residues. Germline lookup yields CDR1 MNHNY and CDR2 SVGAGI (reference sequence). V was clipped by 6 bases and J by 6 bases; unmatched bases: 7. Here the CDR3 reads CASRQTGLAEAFF. The DNA for the CDR3 is TGTGCCAGCAGGCAGACAGGGTTAGCTGAAGCTTTCTTT.

The chain couples TRBV10-1 to TRBJ2-3; no clear D. The CDR3 totals 15 residues. The V gene's germline CDR1 is WNHNN and CDR2 SYGVQD (reference sequence). The V end was cut by 3 bases, the J end by 0 bases, with 10 bases between. DNA of the CDR3: TGCGCCAGCAGTGATCCCAGGTCTAGCACAGATACGCAGTATTTT. Translation gives CASSDPRSSTDTQYF.

The chain couples TRBV10-1 to TRBJ2-2; TRBD1 agrees at 10 bases. Germline values: CDR1 WNHNN, CDR2 SYGVQD (reference sequence). The CDR3 is 16 amino acids. With V trimmed by 2 bases and J by 0 bases, 0 bases remained unmatched. The CDR3 loop reads CASSEGTGANTGELFF. Written as DNA, the CDR3 is TGCGCCAGCAGTGAGGGGACAGGGGCGAACACCGGGGAGCTGTTTTTT.

The V and J genes are TRBV15 and TRBJ2-1; the match to TRBD2 covers 7 bases. The length of the CDR3 is 15 residues. CDR1 is LNHNV and CDR2 is YYDKDF in the germline V gene (reference sequence). V dropped 3 bases and J dropped 5; count of bases not matched to a gene: 7. The CDR3 here is CATSRGLAGHNEQFF. CDR3 nucleotide sequence: TGTGCCACCAGCAGGGGATTAGCGGGCCACAATGAGCAGTTCTTC.

The rearrangement uses TRBV6-6 and TRBJ1-2; maybe TRBD1 (5 bases). The CDR3 is 11 residues long. CDR1 and CDR2 from the germline V gene are MNHNY and SVGAGI (reference sequence). Trimming left V 6 bases short and J 4 bases short, with 6 bases between. DNA for the CDR3: TGTGCCAGCAGAGACAGCTATGGCTACACCTTC. It translates to CASRDSYGYTF.

CDR3 DNA: TGTGCCAGCAGCTTTGCTCTGAGTAGCGGGAGTCCCTACGAGCAGTACTTC. This sequence encodes CASSFALSSGSPYEQYF. The genes are TRBV5-5 and TRBJ2-7; the match to TRBD2 covers 9 bases. CDR1 and CDR2 from the germline V gene are SGHKS and YYEKEE (reference sequence). The CDR3 sequence is 17 residues long. J lost 2 bases, V lost 2 bases, and 11 bases had no gene match. Full variable domain (missing parts from reference TRBV5-5 and TRBJ2-7): DAGVTQSPTHLIKTRGQQVTLRCSPISGHKSVSWYQQVLGQGPQFIFQYYEKEERGRGNFPDRFSARQFPNYSSELNVNALLLGDSALYLCASSFALSSGSPYEQYFGPGTRLTVT.

The chain combines TRBV5-1 with TRBJ1-1; D ambiguous. The CDR3 loop spans 17 amino acids. Looked up from germline, CDR1 is SGHRS and CDR2 is YFSETQ. Trimming took off 0 bases at V and 2 bases at J, with 17 bases between the two ends. CDR3 coding DNA: TGCGCCAGCAGCTTGGTACAACAAGCGCAGTATAACACTGAAGCTTTCTTT. This translates into CASSLVQQAQYNTEAFF.

Only a few counts were recorded for this clone. The genes are TRBV2 and TRBJ1-4, with a possible D match to TRBD1 (5 bases). Germline V gene sequence: CDR1 SNHLY, CDR2 FYNNEI. The CDR3 length is 14 residues. V was shortened by 4 bases and J by 8 bases, with 14 bases between the two germline ends. The DNA for the CDR3 is TGTGCCAGCAGTGGGAGGGGAGGATGGGAAAAACTGTTTTTT. It translates to CASSGRGGWEKLFF. The whole variable domain, filled in from reference TRBV2 and TRBJ1-4, reads EPEVTQTPSHQVTQMGQEVILRCVPISNHLYFYWYRQILGQKVEFLVSFYNNEISEKSEIFDDQFSVERPDGSNFTLKIRSTKLEDSAMYFCASSGRGGWEKLFFGSGTQLSVL.